This entry lists 14 T cell receptor beta chains sequenced from one sample in a study of breast tumors, draining lymph nodes, adjacent tissues. MiXCR, run by TCRdb on the multiplex PCR reads, gives a single entry per CDR3 protein. The sample contains 200,000 to 300,000 distinct CDR3 sequences, 30% of which appear only once. Samples came from axillary lymph nodes draining the breast cancer. Sequencing was carried out using axillary lymph node tissue. Receptor source: a female donor with breast cancer. Some clones in this sample may be carry-over from other donors' samples.

The sample holds many counts of this clonotype. The rearrangement links TRBV30 to TRBJ2-7; the match to TRBD2 covers 11 bases. The CDR3 runs 13 residues. Germline CDR1 and CDR2: GTSNPN and SVGIG (reference sequence). The CDR3 loop is CASETSGIYEQYF. The CDR3 DNA sequence: TGTGCTTCCGAGACTAGCGGGATATACGAGCAGTACTTC.

This clonotype was detected many times. V and J are TRBV12-3 or TRBV12-4 and TRBJ2-5; weak D call: TRBD2 (6 bases). There are 15 residues in the CDR3. V gave up 3 bases and J gave up 5 bases, with 16 bases separating them. CDR3 in amino acids: CASSFSGSGGETQYF. The CDR3 nucleotides read TGTGCCAGCAGTTTCTCCGGATCAGGAGGGGAGACCCAGTACTTC.

As regards this clonotype: This may be a read error, as it is one base from a much larger clone. A read error is likely, as this CDR3 ends without the conserved phenylalanine or tryptophan. The chain couples TRBV7-9 to TRBJ2-7, with TRBD1 matching over 8 bases. The germline V gene has CDR1 SEHNR and CDR2 FQNEAQ (reference sequence). V gave up 4 bases and J gave up 4 bases; unmatched junction bases: 6. The CDR3 has 14 amino acids. CDR3 amino acids: CASSSRDRTYEQYL. The CDR3 DNA follows: TGTGCCAGCAGCTCCCGGGACAGGACATACGAGCAGTACCTC.

As concerns this clonotype: Mismatch with germline at one junction end may stem from a read error. The chain couples TRBV18 to TRBJ2-2; D perhaps matches TRBD2 (6 bases). This CDR3 region has 14 residues. Germline assignment: CDR1 KGHSH and CDR2 LQKENI. CDR3 sequence reads: CVSSLASEAGELFF. The CDR3 nucleotides read TGTGTCAGCTCACTGGCTAGCGAAGCCGGGGAGCTGTTTTTT.

This clonotype came up a few times. An end of the junction does not agree with germline; a read error may underlie this. The chain couples TRBV9 to TRBJ2-1; possible D gene TRBD2, 5 bases. This CDR3 has 14 residues. CDR1 SGDLS and CDR2 YYNGEE come from the germline V gene. Written as DNA, the CDR3 is TGTGCCAGCAGCGTAGGGGTAGCGAGCGGTGAGCAGTCCTTC. Its protein is CASSVGVASGEQSF. Full variable domain (rest looked up from reference TRBV9 and TRBJ2-1): DSGVTQTPKHLITATGQRVTLRCSPRSGDLSVYWYQQSLDQGLQFLIQYYNGEERAKGNILERFSAQQFPDLHSELNLSSLELGDSALYFCASSVGVASGEQSFGPGTRLTVL.

In its sample, this clonotype was seen a few times. This may be a read error: a much more frequent sequence differs by one nucleotide. The gene calls are TRBV12-3 or TRBV12-4 and TRBJ2-2; no definite D call. The CDR3 is 14 residues long. V was pared by 6 bases and J by 1 base, with 9 bases between. The CDR3 spells CASSCTVNTGELFF. The CDR3 DNA is TGTGCCAGCAGCTGCACAGTGAACACCGGGGAGCTGTTTTTT.

This clonotype has ten or more counts. V usage is TRBV10-3 and J usage is TRBJ2-7; perhaps TRBD2 as D (5 bases). This CDR3 spans 12 amino acids. Trimming took 5 bases from V and 3 from J, leaving 8 bases between them. From germline, CDR1 is ENHRY and CDR2 SYGVKD. The CDR3 loop reads CAISPEGYEQYF. Written as DNA, the CDR3 is TGTGCCATCAGTCCAGAGGGCTACGAGCAGTACTTC.

This clonotype was recorded at least ten times. The rearrangement links TRBV30 to TRBJ2-5; the D call may be TRBD1 or TRBD2 (5 bases each). The germline gives CDR1 GTSNPN, CDR2 SVGIG (reference sequence). The V end lost 0 bases, the J end lost 5 bases, and 10 bases lay between the germline ends. This CDR3 is 13 amino acids long. The CDR3 loop reads CAWSVGGWETQYF. In DNA, the CDR3 is TGTGCCTGGAGTGTTGGGGGTTGGGAGACCCAGTACTTC.

This clonotype was seen many times. The rearrangement joins TRBV2 to TRBJ1-5; TRBD1 matches 8 bases. This CDR3 spans 14 amino acids. The germline V gene has CDR1 SNHLY and CDR2 FYNNEI. J was trimmed by 1 base and V by 5 bases; bases with no gene match: 1. CDR3 residues: CASSWDRSNQPQHF. CDR3 bases: TGTGCCAGCAGTTGGGACAGGAGCAATCAGCCCCAGCATTTT.

The chain joins TRBV29-1 to TRBJ1-4; 8 positions match TRBD1. The CDR3 has 15 residues. V trimming: 6 bases; J trimming: 8 bases; junction bases outside the gene matches: 14. Germline assignment: CDR1 SQVTM and CDR2 ANQGSEA. The CDR3, as DNA: TGCAGCGTCGATGACTACAGGGGGAAGGGCGAAAAACTGTTTTTT. Translated: CSVDDYRGKGEKLFF.

This clonotype was recorded at least ten times. This chain joins TRBV7-6 and TRBJ1-3; D gene uncertain. This CDR3 comprises 13 residues. Trimming stripped 5 bases from V and 4 bases from J, with 9 bases between. CDR1 and CDR2 (germline): SGHVS, FNYEAQ. Here the CDR3 reads CASSPNPGNTIYF. The CDR3 DNA follows: TGTGCCAGCAGCCCGAACCCGGGAAACACCATATATTTT.

As to this clonotype: This may be a read error, as it is one base from a much larger clone. The chain combines TRBV6-6 with TRBJ2-3, with 8 bases matching TRBD2. V lost 4 bases to trimming and J lost 0 bases; unmatched junction nucleotides: 3. Germline CDR1 is MNHNY and CDR2 is SVGAGI (reference sequence). The CDR3 extends over 15 amino acids. The CDR3 is CASSSERESTDTQYF. CDR3 DNA: TGTGCCAGCAGTTCCGAGCGGGAGAGCACAGATACGCAGTATTTT.

The J gene is TRBJ1-3, the V gene TRBV29-1; no clear D gene. V lost 8 bases, J lost 0 bases, and 8 bases lay in between. CDR3 length: 12 amino acids. CDR1 is SQVTM, CDR2 ANQGSEA, per germline. The DNA for the CDR3 is TGCAGCTACGCAGACTCTGGAAACACCATATATTTT. Its translation: CSYADSGNTIYF.

Details on this clonotype: A single base separates this from a much larger clone, so it may be a read error. The V call is TRBV6-6, the J call TRBJ2-7, with a possible D match to TRBD2 (6 bases). CDR3 length equals 15 residues. Germline V gene sequence: CDR1 MNHNY, CDR2 SVGAGI (reference sequence). The CDR3 here is CASSHSLTRDYEQYF. In nucleotides, the CDR3 is TGTGCCAGCAGTCACTCTCTGACTAGGGACTACGAGCAGTACTTC.